This TCR beta chain was documented in a study of T-cell reconstitution after alpha-beta-depleted transplantation in children. Unique molecular identifiers were used to barcode this TCRbeta library. TCRdb used MiXCR to reprocess the PCR reads, holding one entry per CDR3 protein. In the table there are over 150,000 distinct CDR3 sequences, over 5.5% of which are singletons. There are many counts of this clonotype. CDR3 length: 12 amino acids. V lost 4 bases, J lost 3 bases, and 8 bases lay in between. Per germline, CDR1 SGHRS and CDR2 YFSETQ. The clonotype comes from a human donor who donated a stem cell graft to a child with Wiskott-Aldrich syndrome. Here the sequenced sample was PBMCs from the stem cell graft donor, taken from the stem cell graft. This chain connects TRBV5-1 to TRBJ2-7; D gene ambiguous. The CDR3 DNA is TGCGCCAGCAGCGTCGACTTCTACGAGCAGTACTTC. Protein sequence: CASSVDFYEQYF.